These 8 T cell receptor beta chains were all obtained from the same sample, sequenced in a study of T cells after yellow fever vaccination. TCRdb called the 5' RACE reads again in MiXCR, with one record for every CDR3 protein. The sample lists some 320,000 distinct CDR3 sequences; roughly 10% were seen once. Specimen: CD4+ T cells sorted from PBMCs, collected 45 days after the yellow fever booster vaccination. The source is a man between 18 and 35 years old who received the YFV17D yellow fever vaccine.

This clonotype was found many times. The chain recombines TRBV5-4 with TRBJ2-3; 11 bases align to TRBD2. The trim removed 1 base at V and 2 bases at J, leaving 3 bases unmatched. Germline values: CDR1 SGHNT, CDR2 YYREEE (reference sequence). The CDR3 is 16 amino acids. CDR3 nucleotide sequence: TGTGCCAGCAGCTTGAAACTAGCGGGGGCCACAGATACGCAGTATTTT. As protein: CASSLKLAGATDTQYF.

This clonotype showed up just a few times. The chain is built from TRBV7-8 and TRBJ2-3; possibly TRBD1 for D (6 bases). Germline V gene lookup returns CDR1 SGHVS and CDR2 FQNEAQ. Trimming removed 5 bases from V and 2 bases from J, with 11 bases in between. The CDR3 extends over 14 amino acids. The CDR3 loop reads CASSKRTDTDTQYF. DNA for the CDR3: TGTGCCAGCAGCAAGCGGACAGACACAGATACGCAGTATTTT.

This clonotype was detected ten times or more. This chain uses TRBV12-3 or TRBV12-4 with TRBJ1-4, with 7 bases aligning to TRBD1. The CDR3 runs to 14 residues. The V segment lost 6 bases and the J segment 7 bases; nucleotides outside the gene matches: 8. CDR3 amino acids: CASSPRQGTEKLFF. The CDR3 coding sequence is TGTGCCAGCAGCCCGCGACAGGGTACTGAAAAACTGTTTTTT.

The sample holds many counts of this clonotype. This chain joins TRBV9 and TRBJ2-6; TRBD2 is a possible D gene (5 bases). V shed 7 bases and J shed 2 bases, with 7 bases lying between them. CDR3 length equals 13 residues. CDR1 is SGDLS, CDR2 YYNGEE, per germline. The CDR3 here is CASEGAGANVLTF. The CDR3 DNA sequence: TGTGCCAGCGAGGGAGCTGGGGCCAACGTCCTGACTTTC. Complete variable domain (other parts from reference TRBV9 and TRBJ2-6): DSGVTQTPKHLITATGQRVTLRCSPRSGDLSVYWYQQSLDQGLQFLIQYYNGEERAKGNILERFSAQQFPDLHSELNLSSLELGDSALYFCASEGAGANVLTFGAGSRLTVL.

The chain joins TRBV29-1 to TRBJ1-2, with unresolved D. The CDR3 sequence is 12 residues long. Germline V CDR1 and CDR2: SQVTM, ANQGSEA. Here the CDR3 DNA reads TGCAGTATGTACGGTGGTAGCTATGGCTACACCTTC. The encoded protein is CSMYGGSYGYTF.

This clonotype appeared a few times. The genes are TRBV28 and TRBJ1-5; D uncertain. This CDR3 has 15 amino acids. Germline loops: CDR1 MDHEN, CDR2 SYDVKM. Trimming took 1 base from V and 2 from J, leaving 9 bases between them. The DNA of the CDR3 is TGTGCCAGCAGTTTATTAGGACTGGGCAATCAGCCCCAGCATTTT. Translating gives CASSLLGLGNQPQHF.

The chain couples TRBV7-9 to TRBJ1-5, with unresolved D. The CDR3 runs 16 residues. V lost 1 base and J 7 bases, leaving 17 bases between the germline ends. CDR1 SEHNR and CDR2 FQNEAQ come from the germline V gene (reference sequence). CDR3 in DNA: TGTGCCAGCAGCTTAGGGGTAGGGAAAGTCAGGCAGCCCCAGCATTTT. It translates to CASSLGVGKVRQPQHF.

In this sample, this clonotype turned up a few times. V gene TRBV3-1 combines with J gene TRBJ2-3; D remains ambiguous. This CDR3 contains 13 residues. Trimming shortened V by 4 bases and J by 1 base, and 6 bases separated the two germline ends. The germline V gene has CDR1 LGHDT and CDR2 YNNKEL (reference sequence). In DNA, the CDR3 is TGTGCCAGCAGCCGCCCTGGCACAGATACGCAGTATTTT. This codes for CASSRPGTDTQYF.